Presented here are 20 T cell receptor beta chains from one specimen sequenced in a study of T cells in tuberculosis. Only in-frame clones appear in the TCRdb table, and some are missing; sequencing was by immunoSEQ multiplex PCR. The table includes roughly 30,000 clones, 86% detected once. Documented time point: new active TB diagnosis, blood taken before or within 7 days of starting treatment. The source was PBMCs, collected at tuberculosis diagnosis. The receptors come from an adult with tuberculosis.

This chain joins TRBV19 and TRBJ2-1; TRBD2 might be the D (6 bases). Trimming cost V 6 bases and J 4 bases, with 16 bases left between them. Germline loops: CDR1 LNHDA, CDR2 SQIVND (reference sequence). The CDR3 extends over 15 amino acids. The DNA of the CDR3 is TGTGCCAGTAGCCCTTTGGGGGAGGCTTACAATGAGCAGTTCTTC. Its protein is CASSPLGEAYNEQFF.

The V gene is TRBV4-2, the J gene TRBJ2-1; no clear D. Trimming took off 1 base at V and 0 bases at J, with 10 bases between the two ends. The germline CDR1 and CDR2 sequences are LGHNA and YNFKEQ. This CDR3 contains 16 residues. CDR3 amino acids: CASSQVSRDSYNEQFF. In nucleotides, the CDR3 is TGTGCCAGCAGCCAAGTCTCGCGAGACTCCTACAATGAGCAGTTCTTC.

The chain employs TRBV9 and TRBJ1-4; TRBD1 might be the D (5 bases). The germline V and J ends were trimmed by 0 bases and 3 bases, with 12 bases remaining between them. Germline V gene data show CDR1 as SGDLS and CDR2 as YYNGEE. There are 16 residues in the CDR3. CDR3 sequence: CASSVAPGGANEKLFF. The CDR3 region has the DNA TGTGCCAGCAGCGTAGCCCCGGGGGGAGCTAATGAAAAACTGTTTTTT.

This clone was seen just once. The V and J genes are TRBV5-6 and TRBJ2-1; D call uncertain. The CDR3 is made up of 13 amino acids. V was clipped by 4 bases and J by 6 bases, with 11 bases between them. The germline gives CDR1 SGHDT, CDR2 YYEEEE. CDR3 nucleotide sequence: TGTGCCAGCAGCCTAGAAGATCGCAATGAGCAGTTCTTC. This gives the protein CASSLEDRNEQFF.

This clone appeared a few times. The chain employs TRBV6-5 and TRBJ2-5; 9 bases align to TRBD2. The V gene's germline CDR1 is MNHEY and CDR2 SVGAGI. The CDR3 contains 16 residues. The trim removed 0 bases at V and 7 bases at J, leaving 9 bases unmatched. The DNA for the CDR3 is TGTGCCAGCAGTTACTCGAAGGCTAGCGGGGTGGTGACCCAGTACTTC. It is translated as CASSYSKASGVVTQYF.

This sequence joins TRBV28 and TRBJ2-7, with 11 nucleotides matching TRBD2. The CDR3 has 16 residues. Trimming took 5 bases from V and 0 from J; bases not matched to a gene: 6. Germline values: CDR1 MDHEN, CDR2 SYDVKM. The CDR3 DNA is TGTGCCAGCAGTCTAGCGGGAGGTTCCATCTCCTACGAGCAGTACTTC. Translating gives CASSLAGGSISYEQYF.

This chain joins TRBV5-4 and TRBJ2-5, with 14 bases fitting TRBD2. The CDR3 sequence is 16 residues long. Germline loops: CDR1 SGHNT, CDR2 YYREEE (reference sequence). V lost 4 bases and J lost 2; bases outside the gene matches: 4. CDR3 nucleotide sequence: TGTGCCAGCAGCCGCCGACTAGCGGGAGGGCAAGAGACCCAGTACTTC. Protein sequence: CASSRRLAGGQETQYF.

This clone was seen only once. The chain is built from TRBV5-3 and TRBJ1-4; weak D call: TRBD1 (6 bases). TRBV5-3 is noted as an ORF with a role that remains uncertain. The germline V and J ends were trimmed by 1 base and 6 bases, with 19 bases remaining between them. This CDR3 has 17 residues. Written as DNA, the CDR3 is TGTGCCAGAAGCTTGCGCGGCCGGGACCAGGGGTATGAAAAACTGTTTTTT. This translates into CARSLRGRDQGYEKLFF.

The rearrangement uses TRBV2 and TRBJ2-2; no reliable D call. Trimming removed 5 bases from V and 2 bases from J, with 12 bases in between. CDR1 and CDR2 (germline): SNHLY, FYNNEI. The CDR3 extends over 15 amino acids. The CDR3 bases are TGTGCCAGCAGTCCTCAAGGAGTTAACACCGGGGAGCTGTTTTTT. Amino acid sequence: CASSPQGVNTGELFF.

The chain has TRBV2 and TRBJ1-1; 8 bases align to TRBD1. V shed 8 bases and J 5 bases; nucleotides not matched to a gene: 10. There are 14 residues in the CDR3. CDR1 SNHLY and CDR2 FYNNEI come from the germline V gene. The CDR3 DNA reads TGTGCCAGCCGCAGACAGGGGTTAGTGACTGAAGCTTTCTTT. Amino acid sequence: CASRRQGLVTEAFF.

The chain combines TRBV4-1 with TRBJ1-4; 9 bases align to TRBD1. The J segment lost 7 bases and the V segment lost 0 bases, leaving 3 bases of the junction unmatched. Germline-derived CDR1 and CDR2 are MGHRA and YSYEKL. CDR3 length: 15 amino acids. The CDR3 bases are TGCGCCAGCAGCCAAGATGGACAGGGGAGTGAAAAACTGTTTTTT. As protein: CASSQDGQGSEKLFF.

The rearrangement joins TRBV30 to TRBJ1-1; D unclear. The CDR3 is made up of 11 amino acids. Between the trimmed V and J ends, which lost 4 bases and 5 bases, there was a span of 8 bases. The germline V gene has CDR1 GTSNPN and CDR2 SVGIG (reference sequence). CDR3 DNA: TGTGCCTGGACAGTACGAACTGAAGCTTTCTTT. Protein sequence: CAWTVRTEAFF.

J is TRBJ1-3 and V is TRBV13, with D tentatively TRBD1 (5 bases). The CDR3 has 15 amino acids. Germline CDR1 reads PRHDT; CDR2 reads FYEKMQ (reference sequence). Trimming shortened V by 1 base and J by 2 bases, and 9 bases separated the two germline ends. CDR3 region: CASSLAGATGNTIYF. In DNA, the CDR3 is TGTGCCAGCAGCTTAGCTGGGGCCACTGGAAACACCATATATTTT.

The chain is built from TRBV11-2 and TRBJ2-7; TRBD2 matches at 9 bases. The CDR3 extends over 15 amino acids. The J segment lost 0 bases and the V segment lost 5 bases, leaving 5 bases of the junction unmatched. Germline V gene sequence: CDR1 SGHAT, CDR2 FQNNGV. The CDR3 DNA reads as TGTGCCAGCAGCACAGCGGGGGGTCCCTCCTACGAGCAGTACTTC. Residues: CASSTAGGPSYEQYF.

J is TRBJ2-3 and V is TRBV18; unclear D gene. Deletions cut 6 bases from V and 2 bases from J, with 3 bases between. CDR1 is KGHSH, CDR2 LQKENI, per germline. The CDR3 has 11 amino acids. The CDR3 nucleotides are TGTGCCAGCTCCCTCACAGATACGCAGTATTTT. Its protein is CASSLTDTQYF. Filled out from reference TRBV18 and TRBJ2-3, the complete variable domain reads NAGVMQNPRHLVRRRGQEARLRCSPMKGHSHVYWYRQLPEEGLKFMVYLQKENIIDESGMPKERFSAEFPKEGPSILRIQQVVRGDSAAYFCASSLTDTQYFGPGTRLTVL.

The chain is built from TRBV10-3 and TRBJ1-4, with TRBD1 matching 7 bases. The V and J ends lost 0 bases and 7 bases, in that order; junction bases with no gene match: 5. Germline values: CDR1 ENHRY, CDR2 SYGVKD. The CDR3 sequence is 15 residues long. CDR3 bases: TGTGCCATCAGTGAGTCCGGGACAGTCGGTGAAAAACTGTTTTTT. Its translation: CAISESGTVGEKLFF.

This rearrangement joins TRBV28 to TRBJ2-6, with TRBD1 identical over 10 bases. With V trimmed by 2 bases and J by 0 bases, 1 base remained unmatched. Germline CDR1 and CDR2: MDHEN and SYDVKM. The CDR3 is 17 amino acids. The CDR3 nucleotides are TGTGCCAGCAGTTTACGGACAGGGGGCTCTGGGGCCAACGTCCTGACTTTC. Encoded protein: CASSLRTGGSGANVLTF. The full variable domain, rest sourced from reference TRBV28 and TRBJ2-6, is DVKVTQSSRYLVKRTGEKVFLECVQDMDHENMFWYRQDPGLGLRLIYFSYDVKMKEKGDIPEGYSVSREKKERFSLILESASTNQTSMYLCASSLRTGGSGANVLTFGAGSRLTVL.

This clone was found a few times. V usage is TRBV20-1 and J usage is TRBJ1-2, with 7 bases that match TRBD1. This CDR3 comprises 11 residues. V lost 5 bases and J lost 5; bases outside the gene matches: 2. Per germline, CDR1 DFQATT and CDR2 SNEGSKA (reference sequence). The DNA for the CDR3 is TGCAGTGCTCCGACAGGGTATGGCTACACCTTC. Translated: CSAPTGYGYTF.

CDR3 region: CASRASGTYEQYF. The CDR3 DNA follows: TGTGCCAGCAGAGCTAGCGGGACTTACGAGCAGTACTTC. This rearrangement joins TRBV4-2 to TRBJ2-7; TRBD2 agrees at 9 bases. V trimming: 6 bases; J trimming: 4 bases; junction bases outside the gene matches: 4. Germline V gene sequence: CDR1 LGHNA, CDR2 YNFKEQ. The length of the CDR3 is 13 residues.

The sample holds a few counts of this clone. The V and J genes are TRBV19 and TRBJ2-5; 9 bases line up with TRBD1. The ends lost 3 bases at V and 8 bases at J; junction bases unmatched: 4. The CDR3 contains 13 residues. Germline V CDR1 and CDR2: LNHDA, SQIVND (reference sequence). CDR3 sequence: CASSMDRGYTQYF. CDR3 DNA sequence: TGTGCCAGTAGTATGGACAGGGGATACACCCAGTACTTC. Full variable domain (remainder filled in from reference TRBV19 and TRBJ2-5): DGGITQSPKYLFRKEGQNVTLSCEQNLNHDAMYWYRQDPGQGLRLIYYSQIVNDFQKGDIAEGYSVSREKKESFPLTVTSAQKNPTAFYLCASSMDRGYTQYFGPGTRLLVL.